This TCR beta chain was found in a study of blood T cell repertoires in COVID-19. V shed 5 bases and J 2 bases; nucleotides not matched to a gene: 18. The CDR3 extends over 19 amino acids. Per the germline V gene, CDR1 is MDHEN and CDR2 is SYDVKM. Produced via immunoSEQ multiplex PCR; TCRdb's table is partial and in-frame only. This table has some 50,000 clones, 70% to 90% appearing once. Source material: PBMCs or T cells enriched from blood (not recorded which). This clonotype was sampled from a woman aged 45 to 65 who had recovered from COVID-19. The chain carries TRBV28 and TRBJ2-7, with 10 bases fitting TRBD2. DNA for the CDR3: TGTGCCAGCAGTATCCCCTTCGATAGCGGGGGGCCACGGCCCTACGAGCAGTACTTC. Amino acids: CASSIPFDSGGPRPYEQYF.